This T cell receptor (beta chain) was found in a study of blood T cell repertoires in COVID-19 (dated by TCRdb to about 2020). Turning to the overall study: Samples from collaborators originated in the United States, Italy and Spain and spanned both the acute and convalescent phases of COVID-19. The prospective study material was composed of cDNA or gDNA derived from T cells, B-cell-depleted T cells, or PBMCs. Subjects who had been exposed to COVID-19, were actively infected with it, or had recovered from it provided the deeply sampled blood TCRbeta repertoires that made up the dataset. A freely available public database, intended as a resource for researchers studying the immune response to SARS-CoV-2, is where the repertoires were released. Samples were obtained from the ongoing ImmuneRACE study (first 160 participants) and from over 1,000 subjects provided by 6 global collaborators. Nearly every sample came with metadata listing a de-identified subject ID, COVID-19 status, age in years and sex. HLA class I and class II types, where available, came from metadata supplied by the sample provider rather than from assay-based typing. Here is what the overall study found, with its caveats: The quantity of clinical and demographic metadata differed by source and by participant and was supplied without curation.

The CDR3 contains 16 residues, cysteine and phenylalanine counted. Only the CDR3 DNA is retained, 48 bases long and in frame from the first base. Based on the germline V gene, the CDR1 and CDR2 sequences are SGHTA and FQGNSA. At the junction V is shortened by 1 base and J by 4 bases; bases outside the gene matches: 9. TCRbeta CDR3 regions were amplified from genomic DNA using the immunoSEQ Assay, a bias-controlled multiplex PCR. Turning to the authors' computational methods: The number of nucleated cells in each sample was estimated from the amplification of reference gene primers within the assay. To quantify the absolute abundance of each unique TCRbeta CDR3 rearrangement, sequence reads were collapsed and filtered. For each sample, productive Simpson clonality was calculated by taking the square root of Simpson's diversity index across productive rearrangements. What TCRdb holds here is the immuneACCESS table cut down to in-frame rearrangements. Part of the clones is not present; checked against another copy, under half of the missing clones reflect an unresolved V gene, and the others are unexplained. For V, J and clone size, that table is used; D and trimming come from the DNA. The sample yields over 200,000 clones; 84% were counted once. Of the sample, approximately 2% falls within the top ten clones.

This clone was seen only once. The target of this receptor is not known. No base quality information exists; no much larger clone differs at one position. Participants in the prospective study were enrolled through a virtual design, were aged about 18 to 100 years, and lived in 24 United States geographic areas. In the prospective study, cohorts were assigned on the basis of participant-reported clinical history obtained from a screening survey and a study questionnaire. Recovered participants in ImmuneRACE Cohort 3 were defined as having two consecutive negative NP/OP PCR tests, clearance from a healthcare professional, or resolution of symptoms. Mobile phlebotomists in the prospective study collected whole blood, serum and a nasopharyngeal or oropharyngeal swab from every participant. Over an approximately two-month period, participants in the prospective study had the option of providing additional blood draws and questionnaires. Before DNA extraction, prospective study blood samples were shipped either frozen or at room temperature.

Sequences were obtained from PBMCs or T cells enriched from blood (not recorded which). The rearranged segments are TRBV7-2 and TRBJ2-5; 7 central bases correspond to TRBD2. The TCR was taken from a man aged 55 to 69 who had recovered from COVID-19. The encoded CDR3 is CASSLGQGGFRETQYF. The sequenced DNA: TGTGCCAGCAGCTTAGGTCAGGGAGGGTTTAGAGAGACCCAGTACTTC.